The TCR beta chain described here comes from a study of T cell repertoires in cytomegalovirus infection. Turning to the study itself: In public TCR beta signatures, there were indications of both CMV infection and matching HLA type.

This clonotype has a single count. The antigen remains undetermined. V was pared by 5 bases and J by 7 bases, with 1 base of the junction left unmatched. CDR3 size: 12 residues. Germline lookup yields CDR1 SGHNT and CDR2 YENEEA. From the reads, TCRdb called clonotypes with MiXCR, one entry per CDR3 protein. In the table there are hundreds of thousands of distinct CDR3 sequences, approximately 32% of which are singletons. The TCR sequence derives from a human donor in good health (CMV status not recorded). Some clones in this sample may be carry-over from other donors' samples. J is TRBJ1-1 and V is TRBV11-3; 10 nucleotides match TRBD1. The sample consisted of cultured CD8+ T cells from PBMCs, taken from culture after CMV antigen stimulation. The CDR3 nucleotides are TGTGCCAGCAGCGACAGGGGGCTTGAAGCTTTCTTT. Amino acids: CASSDRGLEAFF.